Following are 8 T cell receptor beta chains from one sample sequenced in a study of beta chain features in type 1 diabetes. General observations from the study: Shorter TCRB CDR3s, moderately but significantly so, were found in Type 1 diabetes patients in all four CD4+ subsets.

Which antigens these TCRs recognize remains unknown. cDNA synthesis used the whole RNA isolate, giving expressed TCRB sequences. The table came from immunoSEQ multiplex PCR; TCRdb's copy has only in-frame clones and leaves some out. The table includes about 28,000 clones, about two thirds detected once. Sequencing was performed on Tregs from blood. These receptors all stem from a woman aged 25-40 years with type 1 diabetes.

The chain combines TRBV4-1 with TRBJ1-5; 7 bases are shared with TRBD1. V was pared by 4 bases and J by 3 bases, with 6 bases of the junction left unmatched. The germline V gene encodes CDR1 MGHRA and CDR2 YSYEKL. CDR3 length: 15 residues. CDR3 in DNA: TGCGCCAGCAGCCGGAGGGGGCAGGTCAATCAGCCCCAGCATTTT. This gives the protein CASSRRGQVNQPQHF.

Comments on this clone: A read error may account for a junction end that differs from germline. The chain uses TRBV7-7 and TRBJ2-1, with 9 bases that match TRBD2. The CDR3 length is 15 residues. Germline V CDR1 and CDR2: SSHAT, FNYEAQ (reference sequence). CDR3 sequence: CASSLSSGVHNEQFF. The CDR3 coding sequence is TGTGCTAGCAGCTTATCTAGCGGGGTGCACAATGAGCAGTTCTTC.

The chain has TRBV6-5 and TRBJ2-3; D unresolved. Looked up from germline, CDR1 is MNHEY and CDR2 is SVGAGI. The V gene lost 6 bases and the J gene lost 2 bases, with 6 bases spanning the gap. The CDR3 runs to 12 residues. The CDR3 DNA reads TGTGCCAGCAGCTCTACCACAGATACGCAGTATTTT. Residues: CASSSTTDTQYF.

This clone is medium-sized (0.01 to 0.1%) within its sample. The gene calls are TRBV7-9 and TRBJ1-1; D is possibly TRBD1 (6 bases). Germline loops: CDR1 SEHNR, CDR2 FQNEAQ (reference sequence). CDR3 length: 15 amino acids. The ends were cut back, 2 bases at V and 1 base at J, with 11 bases in the middle. The CDR3 loop is CASSLTDSSNTEAFF. As DNA, the CDR3 is TGTGCCAGCAGCTTAACGGACAGCTCGAACACTGAAGCTTTCTTT.

The rearrangement links TRBV2 to TRBJ1-1, with D unclear. The CDR3 covers 12 residues. V was pared by 6 bases and J by 2 bases, with 7 bases between. Germline V gene sequence: CDR1 SNHLY, CDR2 FYNNEI. CDR3 loop: CASRVYNTEAFF. The DNA for the CDR3 is TGTGCCAGCAGGGTCTATAACACTGAAGCTTTCTTT.

The chain links TRBV29-1 to TRBJ2-7; D gene unclear. Germline assignment: CDR1 SQVTM and CDR2 ANQGSEA. The V gene lost 4 bases and the J gene lost 1 base, with 8 bases spanning the gap. CDR3 length: 12 amino acids. CDR3 nucleotide sequence: TGCAGCGTTGGGGCAGCATCCTACGAGCAGTACTTC. Translation gives CSVGAASYEQYF.

The chain employs TRBV6-5 and TRBJ1-5; 8 positions match TRBD1. This CDR3 contains 15 residues. The V gene end was trimmed by 5 bases and the J gene end by 1 base; junction bases not matched to a gene: 4. The germline V gene encodes CDR1 MNHEY and CDR2 SVGAGI. The CDR3 DNA is TGTGCCAGCAGTACCACAGGGGGAAGCAATCAGCCCCAGCATTTT. Residues: CASSTTGGSNQPQHF.

The chain has TRBV7-2 and TRBJ2-2, with 7 bases identical to TRBD2. The CDR3 length is 16 residues. Trimming took 5 bases from V and 4 from J; bases not matched to a gene: 10. The germline V gene has CDR1 SGHTA and CDR2 FQGNSA. The CDR3 region is CASSRFSGGATGELFF. In DNA, the CDR3 is TGTGCCAGCAGCCGTTTTTCGGGAGGAGCCACCGGGGAGCTGTTTTTT.